This T cell receptor beta chain originates from a study of blood T cell repertoires in COVID-19. Overall study context: COVID-19 samples, acute and convalescent, were from the United States, Italy and Spain.

With V trimmed by 4 bases and J by 7 bases, 11 bases remained unmatched. The germline V gene has CDR1 MDHEN and CDR2 SYDVKM. The CDR3 is 16 residues long. TCRdb's table, derived via immunoSEQ multiplex PCR, lists solely in-frame clones and lacks some. Of over 200,000 clones in the sample, 87% are singletons; the top ten hold 10%. The chain employs TRBV28 and TRBJ1-5, with TRBD1 identical over 9 bases. This TCR was recovered from a man between 18 and 29 years old with acute COVID-19. The source material was PBMCs or T cells enriched from blood (not recorded which). CDR3 bases: TGTGCCAGCAGTTCCATCGGACAGGGGTCTTGGCAGCCCCAGCATTTT. It encodes CASSSIGQGSWQPQHF.